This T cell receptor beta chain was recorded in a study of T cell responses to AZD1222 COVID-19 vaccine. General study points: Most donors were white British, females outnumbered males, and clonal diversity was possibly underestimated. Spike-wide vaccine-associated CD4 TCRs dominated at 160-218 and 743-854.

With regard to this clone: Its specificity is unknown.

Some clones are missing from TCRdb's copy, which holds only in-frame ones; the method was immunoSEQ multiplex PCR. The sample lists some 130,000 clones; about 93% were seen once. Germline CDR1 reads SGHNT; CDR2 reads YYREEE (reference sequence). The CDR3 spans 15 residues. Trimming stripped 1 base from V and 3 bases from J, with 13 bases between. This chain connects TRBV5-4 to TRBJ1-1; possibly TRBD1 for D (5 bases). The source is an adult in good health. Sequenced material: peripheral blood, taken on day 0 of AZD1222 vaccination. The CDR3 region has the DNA TGTGCCAGCAGCTTGCAGGGAAGGTCAGACACTGAAGCTTTCTTT. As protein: CASSLQGRSDTEAFF. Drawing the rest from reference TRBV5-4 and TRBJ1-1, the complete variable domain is ETGVTQSPTHLIKTRGQQVTLRCSSQSGHNTVSWYQQALGQGPQFIFQYYREEENGRGNFPPRFSGLQFPNYSSELNVNALELDDSALYLCASSLQGRSDTEAFFGQGTRLTVV.